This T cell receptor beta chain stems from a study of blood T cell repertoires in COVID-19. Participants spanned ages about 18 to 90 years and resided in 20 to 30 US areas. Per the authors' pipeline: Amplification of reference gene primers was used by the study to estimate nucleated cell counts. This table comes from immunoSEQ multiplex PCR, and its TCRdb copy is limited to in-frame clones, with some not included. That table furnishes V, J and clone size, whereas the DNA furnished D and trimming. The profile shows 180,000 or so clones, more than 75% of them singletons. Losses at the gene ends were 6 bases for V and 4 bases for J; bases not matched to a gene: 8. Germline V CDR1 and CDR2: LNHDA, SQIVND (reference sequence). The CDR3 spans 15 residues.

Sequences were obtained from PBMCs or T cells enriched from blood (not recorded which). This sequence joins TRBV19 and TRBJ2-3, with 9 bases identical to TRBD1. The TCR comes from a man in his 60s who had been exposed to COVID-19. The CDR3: CASSMDRGVSDTQYF. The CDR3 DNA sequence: TGTGCCAGTAGCATGGACAGGGGTGTTTCAGATACGCAGTATTTT.